This T cell receptor beta chain comes out of a study of identical twins. Template switching added a universal primer binding site, and final cDNA carried unique molecular identifiers. One entry per CDR3 protein, called by TCRdb with MiXCR from the 5' RACE reads. The sample holds 220,000 or so distinct CDR3 sequences; roughly 7% are singletons and the top ten take under 4%. Trimming took off 5 bases at V and 3 bases at J, with 13 bases between the two ends. The germline gives CDR1 SEHNR, CDR2 FQNEAQ (reference sequence). The CDR3 extends over 14 amino acids. The sample holds a few counts of this clonotype. These data are also associated with another study on yellow fever vaccine responses in identical twins. That study reports: Twins' vaccine T cell responses reportedly seemed partly convergent and partly personalized.

The clonotype comes from a woman aged 18-30 years in good health. This chain joins TRBV7-9 and TRBJ1-1; weak D call: TRBD1 (6 bases). The specimen sequenced was memory (CD45RO+) T cells sorted from blood. CDR3 nucleotides: TGTGCCAGCAGCCCGGGGGCGCGGGACACTGAAGCTTTCTTT. Translated, it gives CASSPGARDTEAFF.